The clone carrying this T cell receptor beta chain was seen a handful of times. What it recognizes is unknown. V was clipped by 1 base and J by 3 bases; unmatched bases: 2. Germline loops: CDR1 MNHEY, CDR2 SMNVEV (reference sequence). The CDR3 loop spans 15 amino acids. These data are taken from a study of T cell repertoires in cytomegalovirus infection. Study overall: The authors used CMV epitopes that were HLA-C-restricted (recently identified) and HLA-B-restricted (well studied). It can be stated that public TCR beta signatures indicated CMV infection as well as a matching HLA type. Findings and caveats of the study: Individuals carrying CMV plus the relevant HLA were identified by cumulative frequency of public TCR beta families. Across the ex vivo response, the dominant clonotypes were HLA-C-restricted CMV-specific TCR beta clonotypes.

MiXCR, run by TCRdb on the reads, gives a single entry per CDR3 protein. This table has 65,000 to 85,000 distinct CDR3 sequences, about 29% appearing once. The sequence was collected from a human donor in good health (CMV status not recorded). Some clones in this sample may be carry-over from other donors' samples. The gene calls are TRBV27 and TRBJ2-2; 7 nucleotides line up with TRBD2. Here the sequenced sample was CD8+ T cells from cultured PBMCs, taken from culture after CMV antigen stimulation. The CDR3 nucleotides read TGTGCCAGCAGTTTATTTGCGGGGGACACCGGGGAGCTGTTTTTT. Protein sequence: CASSLFAGDTGELFF.